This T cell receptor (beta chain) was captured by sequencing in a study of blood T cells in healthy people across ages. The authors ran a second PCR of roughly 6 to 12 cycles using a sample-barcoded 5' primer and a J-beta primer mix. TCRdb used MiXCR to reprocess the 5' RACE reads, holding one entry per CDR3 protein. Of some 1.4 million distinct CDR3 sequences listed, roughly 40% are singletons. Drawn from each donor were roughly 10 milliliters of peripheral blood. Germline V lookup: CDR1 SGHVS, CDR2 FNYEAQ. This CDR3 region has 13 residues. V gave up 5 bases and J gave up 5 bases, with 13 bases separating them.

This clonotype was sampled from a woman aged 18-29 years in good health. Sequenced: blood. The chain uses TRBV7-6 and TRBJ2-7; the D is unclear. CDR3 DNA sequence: TGTGCCAGCAGCCCCCGGCCGGGCGACGAGCAGTACTTC. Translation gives CASSPRPGDEQYF.